The 15 T cell receptor beta chains given below trace back to one sample, sequenced in a study of response to subunit inactivated influenza vaccine. One entry per CDR3 protein results from TCRdb running MiXCR on the RT-PCR reads. The sample includes over 450,000 distinct CDR3 sequences, approximately 13% of them seen just once. This sample comprised PBMCs from blood, obtained roughly 46 days after vaccination. These TCRs come from a man between 50 and 59 years old who received an inactivated influenza vaccine.

This clonotype was seen a handful of times. This sequence joins TRBV6-1 and TRBJ2-1; D may be TRBD1 or TRBD2 (5 bases each). Looked up from germline, CDR1 is MNHNS and CDR2 is SASEGT. CDR3 length equals 13 residues. Trimming took 5 bases from V and 7 from J, leaving 12 bases between them. The CDR3 DNA is TGTGCCAGCAGTAGCCAGGGACGTAATGAGCAGTTCTTC. Protein: CASSSQGRNEQFF.

This clonotype was detected only a few times. One end of the junction varies from germline; a read error may be responsible. J is TRBJ2-1 and V is TRBV10-3; D is uncertain. The germline gives CDR1 ENHRY, CDR2 SYGVKD. The CDR3 has 12 amino acids. CDR3 loop: CAISARHKEQFF. In nucleotides, the CDR3 is TGTGCCATCAGTGCACGGCACAAGGAGCAGTTCTTC.

This sequence joins TRBV7-3 and TRBJ2-2; 7 bases fit TRBD1. Germline V lookup: CDR1 SGHTA, CDR2 FQGTGA. The CDR3 contains 13 residues. Unmatched junction bases numbered 3, after V lost 8 bases and J lost 3 bases. CDR3 DNA: TGTGCCAGCGCCGGGACAGACACCGGGGAGCTGTTTTTT. Protein: CASAGTDTGELFF.

V gene TRBV14 combines with J gene TRBJ2-5, with D hard to call. V lost 0 bases, J lost 2 bases, and 13 bases lay in between. CDR1 SGHDN and CDR2 FVKESK come from the germline V gene. The CDR3 covers 16 residues. The CDR3 loop is CASSQERRQVQETQYF. CDR3 coding DNA: TGTGCCAGCAGCCAAGAACGGAGACAAGTTCAAGAGACCCAGTACTTC.

This clonotype occurred a few times. The germline gene is not matched at one end of the junction; a read error may be the cause. The rearrangement links TRBV6-2 or TRBV6-3 to TRBJ2-1, with D unresolved. Germline loops: CDR1 MNHEY, CDR2 SVGEGT. This CDR3 comprises 15 residues. The CDR3 is CASRRPRPSNNEQFF. The CDR3 DNA sequence: TGTGCCAGCAGACGACCCAGACCCTCCAACAATGAGCAGTTCTTC.

This clonotype was seen many times. This chain connects TRBV5-1 to TRBJ2-1; no reliable D call. Germline values: CDR1 SGHRS, CDR2 YFSETQ. V lost 0 bases and J 7 bases, leaving 2 bases between the germline ends. This CDR3 contains 11 residues. CDR3 protein: CASSLENEQFF. CDR3 nucleotides: TGCGCCAGCAGCTTGGAGAATGAGCAGTTCTTC.

This clonotype was observed a few times. The rearrangement joins TRBV10-3 to TRBJ1-2; 12 nucleotides agree with TRBD1. The CDR3 totals 14 residues. V trimming: 4 bases; J trimming: 6 bases; junction bases outside the gene matches: 3. Germline V CDR1 and CDR2: ENHRY, SYGVKD. CDR3 sequence (DNA): TGTGCCATCAGTGCGGGACAGGGGGCGAATGGCTACACCTTC. Residues: CAISAGQGANGYTF.

This chain uses TRBV3-1 with TRBJ1-6; TRBD1 agrees at 8 bases. Trimming removed 5 bases from V and 6 bases from J; junction bases left unmatched: 3. Germline V lookup: CDR1 LGHDT, CDR2 YNNKEL (reference sequence). CDR3 length: 14 residues. This CDR3 is CASSWTGSNSPLHF. DNA for the CDR3: TGTGCCAGCAGCTGGACAGGGAGTAATTCACCCCTCCACTTT.

This clonotype was counted a few times. J is TRBJ2-5 and V is TRBV20-1; no firm D call. Germline lookup yields CDR1 DFQATT and CDR2 SNEGSKA (reference sequence). This CDR3 is built from 13 residues. The germline V and J ends were trimmed by 3 bases and 1 base, with 9 bases remaining between them. Here the CDR3 reads CSASLGSQETQYF. The CDR3 DNA follows: TGCAGTGCTAGTCTGGGTAGCCAAGAGACCCAGTACTTC.

CDR3 bases: TGTGCCAGCAGCTTCGGAGCTTCGGTTCCTCGTCAAGAGACCCAGTACTTC. It codes for CASSFGASVPRQETQYF. The rearrangement links TRBV7-6 to TRBJ2-5; D gene unclear. This CDR3 has 17 amino acids. CDR1 and CDR2 (germline): SGHVS, FNYEAQ. Trimming shortened V by 3 bases and J by 2 bases, and 19 bases separated the two germline ends.

This clonotype was seen many times. The rearrangement joins TRBV28 to TRBJ2-3; 10 bases fit TRBD2. J was trimmed by 3 bases and V by 5 bases; bases with no gene match: 2. This CDR3 spans 14 amino acids. The germline CDR1 and CDR2 sequences are MDHEN and SYDVKM. CDR3 in amino acids: CASSPAGGTDTQYF. The CDR3 region has the DNA TGTGCCAGCAGTCCAGCGGGAGGGACAGATACGCAGTATTTT.

The chain links TRBV11-2 to TRBJ2-7; TRBD2 is a possible D gene (5 bases). CDR3 length: 12 amino acids. V was shortened by 6 bases and J by 9 bases, with 15 bases between the two germline ends. Per germline, CDR1 SGHAT and CDR2 FQNNGV. The CDR3 DNA follows: TGTGCCAGCAGTCCAGACGGGGTGGGGCAGTACTTC. Translated, it gives CASSPDGVGQYF.

This clonotype showed up just a few times. The V and J genes are TRBV28 and TRBJ2-3; no reliable D call. CDR1 is MDHEN, CDR2 SYDVKM, per germline. Deletions cut 8 bases from V and 0 bases from J, with 12 bases between. The CDR3 totals 14 residues. The DNA of the CDR3 is TGTGCCAGCCTGCCAGGCCCTAGCACAGATACGCAGTATTTT. It translates to CASLPGPSTDTQYF.

This clonotype was recorded at least ten times. This chain uses TRBV6-1 with TRBJ2-7; the D is unclear. Per germline, CDR1 MNHNS and CDR2 SASEGT. Trimming removed 3 bases from V and 4 bases from J, with 4 bases in between. The CDR3 is made up of 11 amino acids. The DNA for the CDR3 is TGTGCCAGCAGTGACAGGTACGAGCAGTACTTC. This sequence encodes CASSDRYEQYF.

This clonotype has at least ten counts. The chain employs TRBV5-1 and TRBJ2-5; D gene uncertain. Trimming removed 1 base from V and 3 bases from J, with 10 bases in between. This CDR3 comprises 14 residues. Germline lookup yields CDR1 SGHRS and CDR2 YFSETQ. CDR3 sequence: CASSLWAGEETQYF. Here the CDR3 DNA reads TGCGCCAGCAGCTTGTGGGCAGGAGAAGAGACCCAGTACTTC.